The present T cell receptor beta chain was sequenced within a study of blood T cell repertoires in COVID-19. Study as a whole: Donors in the United States, Italy and Spain gave samples during acute or convalescent COVID-19. T cells, B-cell-depleted T cells, or PBMCs supplied cDNA or gDNA.

The trim removed 3 bases at V and 2 bases at J, leaving 0 bases unmatched. The CDR3 length is 15 residues. Germline V CDR1 and CDR2: SGHTA, FQGNSA. The protocol was immunoSEQ multiplex PCR, while the TCRdb copy is restricted to in-frame clones and leaves out a portion. The sample has 150,000 or so clones; 87% are singletons. Material: peripheral blood. This receptor was obtained from a woman aged 50 to 60 with acute or convalescent COVID-19. This chain joins TRBV7-2 and TRBJ2-5; 13 bases agree with TRBD2. For the CDR3, the DNA is TGTGCCAGCAGCTTGGGACTAGCGGGGCAAGAGACCCAGTACTTC. Protein product: CASSLGLAGQETQYF.